This TCR beta chain came from a study of T cells in Graves' hyperthyroidism and ophthalmopathy. The CDR3 extends over 15 amino acids. CDR1 and CDR2 (germline): SGDLS, YYNGEE. V lost 4 bases and J lost 8; bases outside the gene matches: 10. TCR beta CDR3 region amplification was performed from RNA transcripts. Primed by the HTBI set, a first-round RT-PCR was run on the TCR CDR3. TCRdb processed the multiplex PCR reads anew with MiXCR; each CDR3 protein has one entry. The sample holds about 600,000 distinct CDR3 sequences, approximately 15% seen once. This clonotype was seen a handful of times. Diagnosing involved the use of clinical symptoms, serum thyroxine and TRAb, thyroid ultrasound and orbital computed tomography.

This clonotype originated in a woman aged 18-35 years with Graves' ophthalmopathy. V usage is TRBV9 and J usage is TRBJ1-2; 11 bases are a match to TRBD1. The sequencing input was blood. CDR3 bases: TGTGCCAGCAGCCCTACTGGACAGGGGGCCGGCGGCTACACCTTC. This codes for CASSPTGQGAGGYTF.